Below are 10 T cell receptor beta chains sequenced from a single sample in a study of CD8+CD57+ T cells in acquired aplastic anemia. The sequenced patients had an expansion of CD8+CD57+ cells seen by flow cytometry. For CDR3 and TCR beta VDJ profiling, genomic DNA was the template used. MiXCR was run by TCRdb on the reads, yielding one entry per CDR3 protein. Of about 180,000 distinct CDR3 sequences listed, around 50% are singletons. Specimen: sorted CD4+, CD8+, or CD8+CD57+ T cells (not recorded which) from PBMCs. These receptor sequences come from a human donor with aplastic anemia.

This chain uses TRBV2 with TRBJ1-1, with D hard to call. With 6 bases removed from V and 1 base from J, the gap between germline ends came to 9 bases. This CDR3 contains 13 residues. The germline CDR1 and CDR2 sequences are SNHLY and FYNNEI. The DNA for the CDR3 is TGTGCCAGCAGATTCAACAGGAACACTGAAGCTTTCTTT. This gives the protein CASRFNRNTEAFF.

This clonotype was seen at least ten times. The gene calls are TRBV5-1 and TRBJ1-1, with 7 bases matching TRBD1. The V and J ends lost 5 bases and 3 bases, in that order; junction bases with no gene match: 10. This CDR3 region has 15 residues. Per germline, CDR1 SGHRS and CDR2 YFSETQ. DNA for the CDR3: TGCGCCAGCAGACCCTTGACAGGGAGCGACACTGAAGCTTTCTTT. Translating it yields CASRPLTGSDTEAFF. The whole variable domain, filled in from reference TRBV5-1 and TRBJ1-1, reads KAGVTQTPRYLIKTRGQQVTLSCSPISGHRSVSWYQQTPGQGLQFLFEYFSETQRNKGNFPGRFSGRQFSNSRSEMNVSTLELGDSALYLCASRPLTGSDTEAFFGQGTRLTVV.

This clonotype has more than one count but fewer than ten. V gene TRBV29-1 combines with J gene TRBJ1-1; the D gene is possibly TRBD1 (6 bases). Per germline, CDR1 SQVTM and CDR2 ANQGSEA. CDR3 size: 14 residues. Trimming took 4 bases from V and 5 from J, leaving 17 bases between them. CDR3 sequence: CSVVVLRTATEAFF. CDR3 DNA sequence: TGCAGCGTTGTAGTATTGAGGACAGCGACTGAAGCTTTCTTT.

Here the CDR3 reads CASSLTRTSPLHF. The CDR3 nucleotides read TGTGCCAGCAGCTTAACCAGGACTTCACCCCTCCACTTT. This chain links TRBV7-9 with TRBJ1-6, with D hard to call. The CDR3 is 13 amino acids. The germline V and J ends were trimmed by 2 bases and 9 bases, with 8 bases remaining between them. Germline V gene lookup returns CDR1 SEHNR and CDR2 FQNEAQ (reference sequence).

The chain uses TRBV19 and TRBJ2-2; D possibly corresponds to TRBD2 (5 bases). V shed 8 bases and J shed 1 base, with 14 bases lying between them. The CDR3 length is 15 residues. Germline V gives CDR1 LNHDA, CDR2 SQIVND (reference sequence). CDR3 coding DNA: TGTGCCAGTGGGGTTGGACTGATGAACACCGGGGAGCTGTTTTTT. Amino acids: CASGVGLMNTGELFF. The full variable domain, with the rest looked up from reference TRBV19 and TRBJ2-2, is DGGITQSPKYLFRKEGQNVTLSCEQNLNHDAMYWYRQDPGQGLRLIYYSQIVNDFQKGDIAEGYSVSREKKESFPLTVTSAQKNPTAFYLCASGVGLMNTGELFFGEGSRLTVL.

This clonotype was counted many times. This chain connects TRBV5-1 to TRBJ1-4; TRBD1 is a possible D gene (5 bases). Trimming shortened V by 4 bases and J by 8 bases, and 15 bases separated the two germline ends. The CDR3 is 14 amino acids. Per germline, CDR1 SGHRS and CDR2 YFSETQ. DNA of the CDR3: TGCGCCAGCAGCGTGGACACTGACGGGGAAAAACTGTTTTTT. Residues: CASSVDTDGEKLFF.

The chain has TRBV5-1 and TRBJ2-7; D is undetermined. CDR1 and CDR2 (germline): SGHRS, YFSETQ. CDR3 length equals 10 residues. With 1 base removed from V and 6 bases from J, the gap between germline ends came to 2 bases. The CDR3 DNA reads TGCGCCAGCAGCTTGCTCGAGCAGTACTTC. It codes for CASSLLEQYF.

This chain uses TRBV11-1 with TRBJ2-1; TRBD1 agrees at 9 bases. V was pared by 4 bases and J by 5 bases, with 3 bases of the junction left unmatched. Looked up from germline, CDR1 is SGHAT and CDR2 is FQDESV (reference sequence). The CDR3 totals 14 residues. The CDR3 sequence is CASSSGTGNNEQFF. The CDR3, as DNA: TGTGCCAGCAGCTCGGGGACAGGGAACAATGAGCAGTTCTTC.

This clonotype was seen a few times. V gene TRBV7-9 combines with J gene TRBJ2-1; D unresolved. V lost 1 base and J 6 bases, leaving 7 bases between the germline ends. Looked up from germline, CDR1 is SEHNR and CDR2 is FQNEAQ (reference sequence). The CDR3 runs 13 residues. DNA of the CDR3: TGTGCCAGCAGCTTAGGCGAATCCAATGAGCAGTTCTTC. Its protein product is CASSLGESNEQFF.

This chain connects TRBV9 to TRBJ2-5; 7 nucleotides match TRBD2. Germline CDR1 reads SGDLS; CDR2 reads YYNGEE. The ends lost 1 base at V and 2 bases at J; junction bases unmatched: 8. This CDR3 comprises 16 residues. The CDR3 spells CASSVTPRGEQETQYF. CDR3 DNA sequence: TGTGCCAGCAGCGTAACGCCCCGGGGGGAACAAGAGACCCAGTACTTC. The full variable domain, completed using reference TRBV9 and TRBJ2-5, is DSGVTQTPKHLITATGQRVTLRCSPRSGDLSVYWYQQSLDQGLQFLIQYYNGEERAKGNILERFSAQQFPDLHSELNLSSLELGDSALYFCASSVTPRGEQETQYFGPGTRLLVL.